These 13 T cell receptor beta chains were sequenced from one sample in a study of monozygotic twins with inflammatory bowel disease. TCRdb re-analyzed the 5' RACE reads; it lists each CDR3 protein once, without DNA. The sample has just over 300,000 distinct CDR3 sequences. What was sequenced was blood. These receptors were collected from a human donor with ulcerative colitis or Crohn's disease, or a healthy co-twin of an affected twin (not recorded which).

The chain joins TRBV30 to TRBJ1-2; checking the TCRdb D call of TRBD1 is not possible without DNA. Germline V lookup: CDR1 GTSNPN, CDR2 SVGIG (reference sequence). The CDR3 spans 13 residues. The CDR3 spells CASTGVVSGGYTF. Using reference TRBV30 and TRBJ1-2 for the parts outside the CDR3, the full variable domain is SQTIHQWPATLVQPVGSPLSLECTVEGTSNPNLYWYRQAAGRGLQLLFYSVGIGQISSEVPQNLSASRPQDRQFILSSKKLLLSDSGFYLCASTGVVSGGYTFGSGTRLTVV.

CDR3 protein: CASSPQGSETQYF. The V gene is TRBV5-6, the J gene TRBJ2-5; the TRBD1 assignment by TCRdb is unverifiable without DNA. This CDR3 has 13 residues. Germline CDR1 is SGHDT and CDR2 is YYEEEE.

The chain couples TRBV11-1 to TRBJ2-7; TCRdb's assignment of TRBD1 cannot be checked, as there is no DNA. Germline CDR1 is SGHAT and CDR2 is FQDESV (reference sequence). The CDR3 runs 20 residues. The chain's CDR3 is CASSLVRTGAIPFMAYEQYF.

J is TRBJ1-2 and V is TRBV19; TCRdb's assignment of TRBD1 cannot be checked, as there is no DNA. This CDR3 spans 14 amino acids. Germline loops: CDR1 LNHDA, CDR2 SQIVND (reference sequence). CDR3 loop: CASSDRETFYGYTF. Full variable domain (rest looked up from reference TRBV19 and TRBJ1-2): DGGITQSPKYLFRKEGQNVTLSCEQNLNHDAMYWYRQDPGQGLRLIYYSQIVNDFQKGDIAEGYSVSREKKESFPLTVTSAQKNPTAFYLCASSDRETFYGYTFGSGTRLTVV.

The rearrangement uses TRBV7-6 and TRBJ2-1; the TRBD1 assignment by TCRdb is unverifiable without DNA. Germline V gene lookup returns CDR1 SGHVS and CDR2 FNYEAQ. CDR3 length equals 15 residues. This CDR3 is CASSLGGLPYNEQFF.

This chain joins TRBV27 and TRBJ1-1. The germline V gene encodes CDR1 MNHEY and CDR2 SMNVEV (reference sequence). The CDR3 runs 13 residues. The CDR3 is CASRSGLNTEAFF.

This chain joins TRBV10-2 and TRBJ2-7. The CDR3 covers 14 residues. Germline CDR1 WSHSY, CDR2 SAAADI. The CDR3 here is CASRETGGTYEQYF.

The CDR3 region is CASSLAGAPVYGYTF. This rearrangement joins TRBV5-5 to TRBJ1-2; TCRdb indicates TRBD1, and absent DNA this call remains unverified. There are 15 residues in the CDR3. CDR1 is SGHKS and CDR2 is YYEKEE in the germline V gene (reference sequence).

J is TRBJ2-3 and V is TRBV7-2; TCRdb names TRBD1, which stays unverified in the absence of DNA. This CDR3 has 17 amino acids. Germline-derived CDR1 and CDR2 are SGHTA and FQGNSA. This CDR3 is CASSSRSGRGGTDTQYF.

The V and J genes are TRBV30 and TRBJ2-5. This CDR3 spans 13 amino acids. Looked up from germline, CDR1 is GTSNPN and CDR2 is SVGIG (reference sequence). CDR3 amino acids: CAWAWARIETQYF.

The chain employs TRBV27 and TRBJ2-7; no DNA is available, so the TRBD1 call from TCRdb remains unchecked. This CDR3 has 12 residues. Germline CDR1 and CDR2: MNHEY and SMNVEV (reference sequence). This CDR3 reads CASRGVSYEQYF.

J is TRBJ1-2 and V is TRBV7-2; checking the TCRdb D call of TRBD1 is not possible without DNA. The length of the CDR3 is 13 residues. Looked up from germline, CDR1 is SGHTA and CDR2 is FQGNSA. The CDR3 loop reads CASSLAGASGYTF.

The chain couples TRBV18 to TRBJ2-3; TCRdb calls TRBD2, which cannot be checked without DNA. The germline gives CDR1 KGHSH, CDR2 LQKENI. The CDR3 extends over 16 amino acids. The CDR3 region is CASSVLSGSVADTQYF.